These 18 T cell receptor beta chains came from one sample sequenced in a study of T-cell memory formation after mild COVID-19. In TCRdb, the 5' RACE reads were re-called with MiXCR into one record per CDR3 protein. The sample lists 150,000 to 200,000 distinct CDR3 sequences; under 20% were seen once. The sample comprised PBMCs or a T cell subset sorted from them (not recorded which). The receptors originated from a man in his late teens or twenties who had mild COVID-19 (a few samples of this study predate the infection). Cell type and time point are not known.

The chain recombines TRBV5-6 with TRBJ1-1; D ambiguous. V was clipped by 2 bases and J by 7 bases, with 6 bases between them. CDR3 length equals 11 residues. The germline CDR1 and CDR2 sequences are SGHDT and YYEEEE. The CDR3 sequence is CASSLRFEAFF. The DNA of the CDR3 is TGTGCCAGCAGCTTACGGTTTGAAGCTTTCTTT.

This clonotype was picked up a small number of times. The chain has TRBV6-2 or TRBV6-3 and TRBJ1-4; D gene uncertain. Trimming took off 6 bases at V and 5 bases at J, with 16 bases between the two ends. Germline loops: CDR1 MNHEY, CDR2 SVGEGT. The CDR3 covers 15 residues. The CDR3 loop is CASSLPPALNEKLFF. DNA for the CDR3: TGTGCCAGCAGCCTGCCGCCAGCCCTCAATGAAAAACTGTTTTTT.

The J gene is TRBJ2-1, the V gene TRBV6-1; the D is unclear. Germline V gives CDR1 MNHNS, CDR2 SASEGT. Between the trimmed V and J ends, which lost 4 bases and 12 bases, there was a span of 10 bases. This CDR3 has 11 residues. The chain's CDR3 is CASSGGLGQFF. DNA of the CDR3: TGTGCCAGCAGTGGCGGCCTAGGGCAGTTCTTC.

CDR3 sequence: CASGFTSGNTGELFF. The CDR3 bases are TGTGCCAGCGGGTTTACTAGCGGGAACACCGGGGAGCTGTTTTTT. The gene calls are TRBV6-5 and TRBJ2-2; 8 bases map to TRBD2. CDR3 size: 15 residues. Germline V gene sequence: CDR1 MNHEY, CDR2 SVGAGI. Trimming at V came to 8 bases and at J to 1 base, leaving 6 bases not matched to a gene.

The chain uses TRBV21-1 and TRBJ2-7; no check of the table's D call, TRBD1, against the DNA was made. TRBV21-1 is a pseudogene. The CDR3 contains 14 residues. The CDR3 here is CARGDIQGSYEQYV. The CDR3 region has the DNA TGTGCCAGAGGGGACATCCAGGGCTCCTACGAGCAGTACGTC.

This clonotype turned up a few times. The J gene is TRBJ2-3, the V gene TRBV28; a weak D match, TRBD2 (6 bases). This CDR3 has 15 amino acids. The germline CDR1 and CDR2 sequences are MDHEN and SYDVKM. Trimming shortened V by 6 bases and J by 2 bases, and 15 bases separated the two germline ends. The CDR3 nucleotides are TGTGCCAGCAGCTCCGGGAGCCTAGACACAGATACGCAGTATTTT. Protein product: CASSSGSLDTDTQYF. Supplemented by reference TRBV28 and TRBJ2-3, the full variable domain reads DVKVTQSSRYLVKRTGEKVFLECVQDMDHENMFWYRQDPGLGLRLIYFSYDVKMKEKGDIPEGYSVSREKKERFSLILESASTNQTSMYLCASSSGSLDTDTQYFGPGTRLTVL.

This clonotype has a count of ten or more. CDR3 sequence: CASSSGGFSYNSPLHF. The CDR3 nucleotides read TGTGCCAGCAGTTCCGGCGGATTCTCCTATAATTCACCCCTCCACTTT. The rearrangement joins TRBV12-3 or TRBV12-4 to TRBJ1-6; D not resolved. This CDR3 contains 16 residues. V gave up 4 bases and J gave up 0 bases, with 10 bases separating them.

The genes are TRBV28 and TRBJ1-4; tentative D call: TRBD1 (6 bases). Germline V CDR1 and CDR2: MDHEN, SYDVKM. The CDR3 is 15 amino acids. Trimming removed 3 bases from V and 13 bases from J, with 21 bases in between. CDR3 sequence (DNA): TGTGCCAGCAGTTTTTCCCCCAGGGGAGCGGGCAGACTGTTTTTT. As protein: CASSFSPRGAGRLFF.

The chain uses TRBV5-1 and TRBJ2-3; 11 bases are shared with TRBD2. The junction had 11 bases not matched to a gene; V was cut back by 4 bases and J by 4 bases. Germline CDR1 and CDR2: SGHRS and YFSETQ. The CDR3 sequence is 17 residues long. The CDR3 DNA sequence: TGCGCCAGCAGCAAATACCTTAGCGGGGGGGCCGCAGATACGCAGTATTTT. Translating it yields CASSKYLSGGAADTQYF.

The chain employs TRBV20-1 and TRBJ2-1; maybe TRBD1 (5 bases). Trimming removed 0 bases at V and 0 bases at J, with 15 bases between. The CDR3 contains 17 residues. Germline V gives CDR1 DFQATT, CDR2 SNEGSKA (reference sequence). Here the CDR3 DNA reads TGCAGTGCTAGAGATCCTGGGGCCTATTTCTCCTACAATGAGCAGTTCTTC. It is translated as CSARDPGAYFSYNEQFF.

This chain joins TRBV29-1 and TRBJ1-2, with D perhaps TRBD1 (6 bases). The ends were cut back, 7 bases at V and 6 bases at J, with 15 bases in the middle. The CDR3 is 12 amino acids. Germline V lookup: CDR1 SQVTM, CDR2 ANQGSEA. CDR3 region: CSGVGQRHGYTF. DNA of the CDR3: TGCAGCGGGGTAGGACAGCGCCATGGCTACACCTTC.

This chain connects TRBV6-6 to TRBJ1-1, with a tentative D call TRBD1 (5 bases). Trimming left V 2 bases short and J 11 bases short, with 21 bases between. Germline assignment: CDR1 MNHNY and CDR2 SVGAGI (reference sequence). This CDR3 spans 15 amino acids. In DNA, the CDR3 is TGTGCCAGCAGTTACGGAGGGGCAAGGGAGGTTTCGGCTTTCTTT. This gives the protein CASSYGGAREVSAFF.

The V and J genes are TRBV9 and TRBJ1-6; tentatively, D is TRBD1 (5 bases). The CDR3 runs to 14 residues. V was pared by 3 bases and J by 7 bases, with 11 bases between. CDR1 and CDR2 (germline): SGDLS, YYNGEE. The CDR3 DNA reads TGTGCCAGCAGCGCCGACAGCTCCAATTCACCCCTCCACTTT. Translated, it gives CASSADSSNSPLHF.

There are a few counts of this clonotype. This chain connects TRBV6-6 to TRBJ2-3; possibly TRBD1 for D (6 bases). Per the germline V gene, CDR1 is MNHNY and CDR2 is SVGAGI (reference sequence). Trimming pared 4 bases from V and 1 base from J, leaving 12 bases between. The CDR3 is 15 residues long. CDR3 DNA sequence: TGTGCCAGCAGTTCCCGGGACAAAGGCACAGATACGCAGTATTTT. Translation gives CASSSRDKGTDTQYF.

This clonotype was seen a handful of times. The J gene is TRBJ2-7, the V gene TRBV5-1; 11 bases fit TRBD1. The CDR3 length is 14 residues. CDR1 is SGHRS and CDR2 is YFSETQ in the germline V gene. Trimming removed 4 bases from V and 6 bases from J; junction bases left unmatched: 6. Here the CDR3 reads CASSVEGQGVEQYF. DNA for the CDR3: TGCGCCAGCAGCGTAGAGGGACAGGGGGTCGAGCAGTACTTC.

This chain links TRBV28 with TRBJ2-7; TRBD2 agrees at 8 bases. The CDR3 runs to 14 residues. The ends lost 5 bases at V and 7 bases at J; junction bases unmatched: 10. CDR1 and CDR2 (germline): MDHEN, SYDVKM. CDR3 bases: TGTGCCAGCAGTCTAGATGGGACTAGGAGTGAGCAGTACGTC. This encodes CASSLDGTRSEQYV.

Only a few counts were recorded for this clonotype. This chain connects TRBV6-1 to TRBJ2-1; D call uncertain. Trimming pared 5 bases from V and 0 bases from J, leaving 8 bases between. The germline CDR1 and CDR2 sequences are MNHNS and SASEGT. This CDR3 contains 14 residues. The DNA for the CDR3 is TGTGCCAGCAGTTCATATAGCTCCTACAATGAGCAGTTCTTC. The encoded protein is CASSSYSSYNEQFF.

This clonotype showed up just a few times. The chain uses TRBV7-8 and TRBJ1-3, with 7 nucleotides matching TRBD1. This CDR3 has 16 amino acids. Per germline, CDR1 SGHVS and CDR2 FQNEAQ. V lost 5 bases to trimming and J lost 0 bases; unmatched junction nucleotides: 7. As DNA, the CDR3 is TGTGCCAGCAGCCCATACCGGGACAGCTCTGGAAACACCATATATTTT. It specifies CASSPYRDSSGNTIYF.